These 4 T cell receptor beta chains share one sample of origin, sequenced in a study of cytomegalovirus exposure and HLA in healthy donors. The primer mix had 60 Vbeta and 13 Jbeta primers. Using immunoSEQ multiplex PCR, the repertoire was profiled, and TCRdb retains in-frame clones only, with some absent. The data show 180,000 or so clones, about 82% seen once. Source material: PBMCs. The receptors come from a woman in her twenties or thirties in good health and CMV-seronegative.

The genes are TRBV9 and TRBJ2-5; no clear D. CDR3 length equals 13 residues. CDR1 is SGDLS and CDR2 is YYNGEE in the germline V gene. Trimming removed 2 bases at V and 1 base at J, with 6 bases between. CDR3 region: CASSVQLQETQYF. CDR3 nucleotides: TGTGCCAGCAGCGTCCAACTCCAAGAGACCCAGTACTTC.

The rearrangement uses TRBV10-3 and TRBJ2-1, with TRBD2 matching 15 bases. V was clipped by 4 bases and J by 3 bases; unmatched bases: 4. Germline CDR1 is ENHRY and CDR2 is SYGVKD. The CDR3 is made up of 17 amino acids. The CDR3 loop is CAISGPGLAGGYNEQFF. The DNA for the CDR3 is TGTGCCATCAGTGGACCGGGACTAGCGGGGGGCTACAATGAGCAGTTCTTC.

CDR3 protein: CASSQSTGDLGYEQYF. In nucleotides, the CDR3 is TGTGCCAGCAGCCAATCGACAGGGGATTTGGGCTACGAGCAGTACTTC. The V and J genes are TRBV4-2 and TRBJ2-7, with TRBD1 identical over 8 bases. The CDR3 length is 16 residues. Germline V gives CDR1 LGHNA, CDR2 YNFKEQ. Germline trimming cut 2 bases from V and 3 bases from J; bases unmatched to any gene: 9.

This clone was seen a few times. V and J are TRBV5-6 and TRBJ2-2; 7 positions match TRBD1. Per the germline V gene, CDR1 is SGHDT and CDR2 is YYEEEE. Trimming took 0 bases from V and 5 from J; bases not matched to a gene: 4. This CDR3 contains 15 residues. The CDR3 nucleotides read TGTGCCAGCAGCTTGGTGGCAGGGGGTACCGGGGAGCTGTTTTTT. Translated, it gives CASSLVAGGTGELFF. The complete variable domain, with remaining parts taken from reference TRBV5-6 and TRBJ2-2, reads DAGVTQSPTHLIKTRGQQVTLRCSPKSGHDTVSWYQQALGQGPQFIFQYYEEEERQRGNFPDRFSGHQFPNYSSELNVNALLLGDSALYLCASSLVAGGTGELFFGEGSRLTVL.